Each of the 25 T cell receptor beta chains below was sequenced from the same sample in a study of cytomegalovirus exposure and HLA in healthy donors. PCR employed 60 Vbeta and 13 Jbeta primers. Profiled with immunoSEQ multiplex PCR; TCRdb holds only in-frame clones, not every one. The listing contains approximately 58,000 clones. The sequenced material came from PBMCs. The receptors stem from a man younger than 30 in good health and CMV-seropositive.

V is TRBV21-1 and J is TRBJ2-2; the table's D gene call, TRBD1, was not cross checked with the DNA. TRBV21-1 is a pseudogene segment. The CDR3 is 18 amino acids. CDR3 DNA: TGTGCCAGCAGCCAAAGGACAGTAGGTCTCCGGCCCGCCGGGGAGCTGTTTTTT. It yields the protein CASSQRTVGLRPAGELFF.

The genes are TRBV30 and TRBJ1-5; TRBD1 might be the D (6 bases). Germline lookup yields CDR1 GTSNPN and CDR2 SVGIG (reference sequence). The CDR3 spans 13 residues. The ends were cut back, 4 bases at V and 4 bases at J, with 11 bases in the middle. CDR3 coding DNA: TGTGCCTGGACGACTCAGGGGAATCAGCCCCAGCATTTT. This codes for CAWTTQGNQPQHF.

The chain employs TRBV7-9 and TRBJ2-3; the match to TRBD2 covers 8 bases. CDR1 and CDR2 from the germline V gene are SEHNR and FQNEAQ (reference sequence). The V gene end was trimmed by 6 bases and the J gene end by 1 base; junction bases not matched to a gene: 3. This CDR3 comprises 14 residues. CDR3 in DNA: TGTGCCAGCAGTTCGACTAGCGGCACAGATACGCAGTATTTT. Its translation is CASSSTSGTDTQYF.

The V call is TRBV5-4, the J call TRBJ2-5, with D possibly matching TRBD1 (5 bases). CDR1 and CDR2 from the germline V gene are SGHNT and YYREEE (reference sequence). The CDR3 is 14 amino acids. The V gene lost 4 bases and the J gene lost 1 base, with 11 bases spanning the gap. As DNA, the CDR3 is TGTGCCAGCAGCAGAACGACAGTCCAAGAGACCCAGTACTTC. Translated: CASSRTTVQETQYF.

The rearrangement uses TRBV9 and TRBJ2-2, with D possibly being TRBD1 (5 bases). V was shortened by 0 bases and J by 6 bases, with 15 bases between the two germline ends. Germline CDR1 and CDR2: SGDLS and YYNGEE. CDR3 length: 16 residues. In DNA form, the CDR3 reads TGTGCCAGCAGCGTAGCGATAGGGGCCAACCCCGGGGAGCTGTTTTTT. Encoded protein: CASSVAIGANPGELFF.

The chain combines TRBV7-2 with TRBJ2-1; TRBD2 aligns across 11 bases. J gave up 6 bases and V 4 bases, and 11 bases lay outside the gene matches. Germline values: CDR1 SGHTA, CDR2 FQGNSA. This CDR3 comprises 17 residues. CDR3 DNA: TGTGCCAGCAGCTCAAACGTAGCGGGAGGGCCCGGCAATGAGCAGTTCTTC. The encoded protein is CASSSNVAGGPGNEQFF.

This chain links TRBV6-5 with TRBJ2-2; no clear D. The V gene lost 0 bases and the J gene lost 0 bases, with 8 bases spanning the gap. CDR3 length: 16 amino acids. Germline V lookup: CDR1 MNHEY, CDR2 SVGAGI. Here the CDR3 DNA reads TGTGCCAGCAGTTACTCCGTGGGCGCGAACACCGGGGAGCTGTTTTTT. Its protein product is CASSYSVGANTGELFF.

This chain joins TRBV19 and TRBJ1-5; D is uncertain. The germline CDR1 and CDR2 sequences are LNHDA and SQIVND (reference sequence). This CDR3 region has 14 residues. V was shortened by 7 bases and J by 4 bases, with 14 bases between the two germline ends. DNA for the CDR3: TGTGCCAGTACCGCGTCCCGTGCGAATCAGCCCCAGCATTTT. It encodes CASTASRANQPQHF.

The chain employs TRBV6-5 and TRBJ2-1; D possibly corresponds to TRBD2 (6 bases). The CDR3 sequence is 14 residues long. Germline loops: CDR1 MNHEY, CDR2 SVGAGI. V lost 6 bases and J lost 3, with 12 bases in between. CDR3 residues: CASSRDSIYNEQFF. DNA for the CDR3: TGTGCCAGCAGCCGGGACTCCATCTACAATGAGCAGTTCTTC.

This rearrangement joins TRBV9 to TRBJ2-1; possibly TRBD2 for D (5 bases). The CDR3 is made up of 15 amino acids. The germline CDR1 and CDR2 sequences are SGDLS and YYNGEE. V lost 0 bases to trimming and J lost 3 bases, with 10 bases between them. The CDR3 is CASSVAGTLYNEQFF. The CDR3 DNA reads TGTGCCAGCAGCGTAGCGGGAACACTCTACAATGAGCAGTTCTTC.

The V call is TRBV6-5, the J call TRBJ1-2, with TRBD1 identical over 7 bases. The junction had 6 bases not matched to a gene; V was cut back by 5 bases and J by 0 bases. The CDR3 has 15 residues. Germline CDR1 and CDR2: MNHEY and SVGAGI. In DNA, the CDR3 is TGTGCCAGCAGTCTCTCAGGGGGATCTAACTATGGCTACACCTTC. Translating gives CASSLSGGSNYGYTF.

The chain links TRBV7-3 to TRBJ2-1, with D perhaps TRBD2 (5 bases). CDR3 length: 14 residues. In germline, CDR1 is SGHTA, CDR2 FQGTGA. Trimming left V 5 bases short and J 6 bases short, with 14 bases between. The CDR3 DNA follows: TGTGCCAGCAGCGCAACTAGAAGGCCCAATGAGCAGTTCTTC. Protein sequence: CASSATRRPNEQFF.

The J gene is TRBJ2-7, the V gene TRBV13; no clear D gene. Germline V gene data show CDR1 as PRHDT and CDR2 as FYEKMQ (reference sequence). The V end lost 1 base, the J end lost 2 bases, and 6 bases lay between the germline ends. CDR3 size: 13 residues. CDR3 sequence reads: CASSLAQAYEQYF. CDR3 coding DNA: TGTGCCAGCAGCTTAGCCCAGGCCTACGAGCAGTACTTC.

In DNA, the CDR3 is TGTGCCAGCAGTGACCCACTAGCGGGAGTGCAGCAGTACTTC. Translated, it gives CASSDPLAGVQQYF. The chain recombines TRBV25-1 with TRBJ2-7; 11 bases line up with TRBD2. The CDR3 covers 14 residues. Germline assignment: CDR1 MGHDK and CDR2 SYGVNS. With 3 bases clipped from V and 8 bases from J, the junction kept 6 bases outside the gene matches.

The chain combines TRBV5-1 with TRBJ1-3; the match to TRBD1 covers 7 bases. The junction had 4 bases not matched to a gene; V was cut back by 4 bases and J by 0 bases. The CDR3 length is 15 residues. Germline loops: CDR1 SGHRS, CDR2 YFSETQ. CDR3 sequence reads: CASSVTGNSGNTIYF. The CDR3, as DNA: TGCGCCAGCAGCGTGACAGGGAACTCTGGAAACACCATATATTTT.

V gene TRBV30 combines with J gene TRBJ2-7, with 8 nucleotides matching TRBD1. Trimming at V came to 0 bases and at J to 4 bases, leaving 5 bases not matched to a gene. The CDR3 has 14 residues. Germline values: CDR1 GTSNPN, CDR2 SVGIG (reference sequence). The CDR3 protein is CAWSVGQGMYEQYF. The DNA for the CDR3 is TGTGCCTGGAGTGTAGGACAGGGCATGTACGAGCAGTACTTC.

The gene calls are TRBV28 and TRBJ2-7; perhaps TRBD1 as D (5 bases). The CDR3 is 14 residues long. The V end lost 3 bases, the J end lost 0 bases, and 9 bases lay between the germline ends. Germline V gene lookup returns CDR1 MDHEN and CDR2 SYDVKM. This chain's CDR3 is CASSFITGSYEQYF. The CDR3 DNA reads as TGTGCCAGCAGTTTCATCACAGGCTCCTACGAGCAGTACTTC.

V usage is TRBV11-2 and J usage is TRBJ2-7, with a tentative D call TRBD2 (6 bases). The CDR3 is 14 residues long. Per germline, CDR1 SGHAT and CDR2 FQNNGV. Trimming pared 4 bases from V and 2 bases from J, leaving 12 bases between. This CDR3 is CASSYAGPTYEQYF. The CDR3 bases are TGTGCCAGCAGCTACGCGGGGCCCACCTACGAGCAGTACTTC.

This rearrangement joins TRBV13 to TRBJ1-1; no reliable D call. Germline CDR1 is PRHDT and CDR2 is FYEKMQ (reference sequence). The CDR3 is 16 amino acids. Trimming pared 3 bases from V and 0 bases from J, leaving 14 bases between. CDR3 sequence (DNA): TGTGCCAGCAGCTTGGATAGGGAGGTATTGAACACTGAAGCTTTCTTT. This encodes CASSLDREVLNTEAFF.

The V gene is TRBV29-1, the J gene TRBJ1-1; weak D call: TRBD1 (5 bases). The CDR3 totals 13 residues. CDR1 SQVTM and CDR2 ANQGSEA come from the germline V gene. Trimming removed 6 bases from V and 5 bases from J, with 16 bases in between. CDR3 sequence: CSVTITRDTEAFF. The CDR3, as DNA: TGCAGCGTCACCATTACCAGGGATACTGAAGCTTTCTTT. The full variable domain, completed using reference TRBV29-1 and TRBJ1-1, is SAVISQKPSRDICQRGTSLTIQCQVDSQVTMMFWYRQQPGQSLTLIATANQGSEATYESGFVIDKFPISRPNLTFSTLTVSNMSPEDSSIYLCSVTITRDTEAFFGQGTRLTVV.

The V call is TRBV29-1, the J call TRBJ1-1; the D gene is possibly TRBD1 (5 bases). The V and J ends lost 8 bases and 2 bases respectively, with 12 bases between them. The CDR3 is 12 residues long. CDR1 is SQVTM and CDR2 is ANQGSEA in the germline V gene. This CDR3 reads CSTGRGNTEAFF. The DNA for the CDR3 is TGCAGCACCGGGAGGGGAAACACTGAAGCTTTCTTT.

The gene calls are TRBV28 and TRBJ1-5, with a possible D match to TRBD1 (5 bases). The CDR3 covers 15 residues. Trimming removed 7 bases from V and 0 bases from J, with 13 bases in between. The germline V gene encodes CDR1 MDHEN and CDR2 SYDVKM. CDR3 DNA: TGTGCCAGCAAGGTAACAGGCTATAGCAATCAGCCCCAGCATTTT. The encoded protein is CASKVTGYSNQPQHF.

J is TRBJ2-7 and V is TRBV13; a possible D gene is TRBD1 (6 bases). The CDR3 covers 11 residues. Per the germline V gene, CDR1 is PRHDT and CDR2 is FYEKMQ (reference sequence). V was clipped by 6 bases and J by 6 bases, with 9 bases between them. Here the CDR3 DNA reads TGTGCCAGCAGTCGGGACATCGAGCAGTACTTC. Translated: CASSRDIEQYF.

The V and J genes are TRBV6-4 and TRBJ2-2; D call uncertain. V was clipped by 4 bases and J by 1 base, with 7 bases between them. Per the germline V gene, CDR1 is MRHNA and CDR2 is SNTAGT. There are 14 residues in the CDR3. Written as DNA, the CDR3 is TGTGCCAGCAGTGCGGCAGGGAACACCGGGGAGCTGTTTTTT. This sequence encodes CASSAAGNTGELFF.

The chain employs TRBV9 and TRBJ2-2; the match to TRBD2 covers 13 bases. Trimming cost V 6 bases and J 0 bases; bases outside gene matches: 8. Germline loops: CDR1 SGDLS, CDR2 YYNGEE. The CDR3 sequence is 18 residues long. The CDR3: CASTVTSGRPPNTGELFF. The CDR3 bases are TGTGCCAGCACCGTGACTAGCGGGAGGCCCCCGAACACCGGGGAGCTGTTTTTT. The full variable domain, its missing parts supplied by reference TRBV9 and TRBJ2-2, is DSGVTQTPKHLITATGQRVTLRCSPRSGDLSVYWYQQSLDQGLQFLIQYYNGEERAKGNILERFSAQQFPDLHSELNLSSLELGDSALYFCASTVTSGRPPNTGELFFGEGSRLTVL.